The present T cell receptor beta chain was sequenced within a study of blood T cell repertoires in COVID-19. Study details: Sites in the United States, Italy and Spain provided acute and convalescent COVID-19 samples. The cDNA or gDNA used as material had been derived from T cells, B-cell-depleted T cells, or PBMCs.

The V and J ends lost 5 bases and 5 bases respectively, with 14 bases between them. Germline V gives CDR1 SQVTM, CDR2 ANQGSEA. The CDR3 extends over 13 amino acids. Per the original data handling: Cell counts per sample came from amplifying reference gene primers. The protocol was immunoSEQ multiplex PCR, while the TCRdb copy is restricted to in-frame clones and leaves out a portion. That table gives V, J and clone size, and the DNA gave D and trimming. The repertoire holds about 150,000 clones, with about 85% as singletons. This chain uses TRBV29-1 with TRBJ2-3, with D possibly TRBD1 on 6 matching bases. This receptor was identified in a man in his 70s who had recovered from COVID-19. The sequencing input was peripheral blood. The CDR3 loop is CSVPDREQDTQYF. The DNA of the CDR3 is TGCAGCGTTCCGGACAGAGAACAAGATACGCAGTATTTT.